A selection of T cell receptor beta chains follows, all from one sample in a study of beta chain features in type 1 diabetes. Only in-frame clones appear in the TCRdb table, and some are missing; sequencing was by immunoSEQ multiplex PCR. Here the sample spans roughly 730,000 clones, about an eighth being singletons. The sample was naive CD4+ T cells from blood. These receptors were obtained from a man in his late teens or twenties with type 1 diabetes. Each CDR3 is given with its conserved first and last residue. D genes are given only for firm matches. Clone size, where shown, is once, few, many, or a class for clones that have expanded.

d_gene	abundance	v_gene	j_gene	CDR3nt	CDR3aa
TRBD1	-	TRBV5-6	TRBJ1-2	TGTGCCAGCAGCTTGACAGGGGGATACACCTTC	CASSLTGGYTF
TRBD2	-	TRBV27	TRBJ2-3	TGTGCCAGCAGTCCCAGGACTAGCGGGGCCCGCAGGTTCACAGATACGCAGTATTTT	CASSPRTSGARRFTDTQYF
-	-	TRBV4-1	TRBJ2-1	TGCGCCAGCAGCCAACCCCAGGGGGAGCAGTTCTTC	CASSQPQGEQFF
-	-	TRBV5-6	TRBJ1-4	TGTGCCAGCAGCCTCCTAGGTCGATCAACTAATGAAAAACTGTTTTTT	CASSLLGRSTNEKLFF
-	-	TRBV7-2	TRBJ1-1	TGTGCCAGCAGCTTGGACTTTCTAGGCACTGAAGCTTTCTTT	CASSLDFLGTEAFF
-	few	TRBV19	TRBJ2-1	TGTGCCAGTAGTATCATCCCTCATGAGCAGTTCTTC	CASSIIPHEQFF
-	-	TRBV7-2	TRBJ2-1	TGTGCCATAGCATCGAGCTCCTACAATGAGCAGTTCTTC	CAIASSSYNEQFF
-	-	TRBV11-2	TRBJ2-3	TGTGCCAGCAGCCGCGGGGGCAGGGGGGGCCTTACAGATACGCAGTATTTT	CASSRGGRGGLTDTQYF
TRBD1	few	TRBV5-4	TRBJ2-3	TGTGCCAGCAGCTTGGCCGGAAGGACAGGGGGCGCGGATACGCAGTATTTT	CASSLAGRTGGADTQYF
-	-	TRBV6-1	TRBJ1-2	TGTGCCAGCAGTGTACGGGGCAGCCTCACGCCCAACTATGGCTACACCTTC	CASSVRGSLTPNYGYTF
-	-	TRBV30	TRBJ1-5	TGTGCCTGGAGTCGAGTGAATCAGCCCCAGCATTTT	CAWSRVNQPQHF
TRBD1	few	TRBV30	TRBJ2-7	TGTGCCTTGGGACAGTCCTACGAGCAGTACTTC	CALGQSYEQYF
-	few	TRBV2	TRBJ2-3	TGTGCCTATGGGGCTGGGGTGGATACGCAGTATTTT	CAYGAGVDTQYF
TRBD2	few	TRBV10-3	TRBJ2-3	TGTGCCATCAGTGAGTCGACGGGGGGGGCGGTGCCCAGGGATACGCAGTATTTT	CAISESTGGAVPRDTQYF
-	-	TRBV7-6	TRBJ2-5	TGTGCCAGCAGCGCGCAAGAGACCCAGTACTTC	CASSAQETQYF
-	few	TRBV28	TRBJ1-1	TGTGCCAGCAGTTTATGGGGTCCGCGCTCTGACGAGGGTTTCTTT	CASSLWGPRSDEGFF
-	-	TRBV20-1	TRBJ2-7	TGCAGTGCTAGGGGGCCGAACGAGCAGTACTTC	CSARGPNEQYF
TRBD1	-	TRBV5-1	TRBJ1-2	TGCGCCAGCAGCTTTGACAGGGAAAGCGGCTACACCTTC	CASSFDRESGYTF
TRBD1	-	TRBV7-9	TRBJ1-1	TGTGCCAGCGGACAGGGAGCCGAAGCTTTCTTT	CASGQGAEAFF
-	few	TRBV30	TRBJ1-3	TGTGCCTGGAGTGGGACAGTCGCGGGAAACACCATATATTTT	CAWSGTVAGNTIYF
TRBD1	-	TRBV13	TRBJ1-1	TGTGCCAGCAGCTCGACAGGGGTTTGGGGCACTGAAGCTTTCTTT	CASSSTGVWGTEAFF
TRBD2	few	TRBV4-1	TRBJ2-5	TGCGCCAGCAGCCCCAAGACTAGCGGGGGCCTTCAAGAGACCCAGTACTTC	CASSPKTSGGLQETQYF
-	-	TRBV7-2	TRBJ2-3	TGTGCCAGCAGCTTTCGAACTCGGGGTTTTTCGGATACGCAGTATTTT	CASSFRTRGFSDTQYF
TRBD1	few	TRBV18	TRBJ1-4	TGTGCCAGCTCACACAGTCAGGGGGCATCTAATGAAAAACTGTTTTTT	CASSHSQGASNEKLFF
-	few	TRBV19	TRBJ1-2	TGTGCCAGTAGTATAGATTCGGGCCCTAACTATGGCTACACCTTC	CASSIDSGPNYGYTF
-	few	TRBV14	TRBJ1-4	TGTGCCAGCAGCCAAGATACAACTAATGAAAAACTGTTTTTT	CASSQDTTNEKLFF
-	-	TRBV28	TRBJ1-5	TGTGCCAGCGAACGACAGGCCTTGAATCAGCCCCAGCATTTT	CASERQALNQPQHF
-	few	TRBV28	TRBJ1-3	TGTGCCAGCAGTTTACCCGACCGAGTTCCTGGAAACACCATATATTTT	CASSLPDRVPGNTIYF
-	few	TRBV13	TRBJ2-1	TGTGCCAGCAGCTTACCACCGTCGGGGCAATACAATGAGCAGTTCTTC	CASSLPPSGQYNEQFF
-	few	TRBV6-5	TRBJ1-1	TGTGCCAGCAGTTGGAACACTGAAGCTTTCTTT	CASSWNTEAFF
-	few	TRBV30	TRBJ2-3	TGTGCCTGGAGTCCCGGGACTTTGAGAGATACGCAGTATTTT	CAWSPGTLRDTQYF
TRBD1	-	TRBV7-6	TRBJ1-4	TGTGCCAGCAGCTTTGGGACAGAAAATGAAAAACTGTTTTTT	CASSFGTENEKLFF
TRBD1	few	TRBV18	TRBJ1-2	TGTGCCAGCTCACCCCAGGAGACAGGGGCTGGCTACACCTTC	CASSPQETGAGYTF
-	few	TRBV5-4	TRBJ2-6	TGTGCCAGCAGCTTGGAGACCGGGGTCGGGGCCAACGTCCTGACTTTC	CASSLETGVGANVLTF
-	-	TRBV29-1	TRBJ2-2	TGCAGCGGTGATAGTTTGGGGGACGCCGGGGAGCTGTTTTTT	CSGDSLGDAGELFF
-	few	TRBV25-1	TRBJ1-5	TGTGCCAGCAGTGCGCAGGGTAAGAGCAATCAGCCCCAGCATTTT	CASSAQGKSNQPQHF
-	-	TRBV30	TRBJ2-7	TGTGCCTGGGTGGGAACAGTGAACTACGAGCAGTACTTC	CAWVGTVNYEQYF
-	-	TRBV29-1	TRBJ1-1	TGCAGCGTTGGACCCCGGGGGGATTATGACACTGAAGCTTTCTTT	CSVGPRGDYDTEAFF
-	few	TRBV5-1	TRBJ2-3	TGCGCCAGCAGCTTGGAGGCAGGGGCCGCGAGTACGCAGTATTTT	CASSLEAGAASTQYF
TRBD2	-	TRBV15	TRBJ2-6	TGTGCCACCAGCAGAGAGGGGGGAGGGCCCAACGTCCTGACTTTC	CATSREGGGPNVLTF
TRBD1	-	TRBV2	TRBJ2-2	TGTGCCAGCAGCCAGGGACAGCCCAACACCGGGGAGCTGTTTTTT	CASSQGQPNTGELFF
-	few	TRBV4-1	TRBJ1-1	TGCGCCAGCAGCCAAGATAGCGACAGCCTGAACACTGAAGCTTTCTTT	CASSQDSDSLNTEAFF
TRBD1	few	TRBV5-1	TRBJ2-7	TGCGCCAGCAGCCAGGACAGGGCCTACGAGCAGTACTTC	CASSQDRAYEQYF
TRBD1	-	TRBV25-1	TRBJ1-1	TGTGCCAGCAGTGAAAGGACAGGGACTGAAGCTTTCTTT	CASSERTGTEAFF
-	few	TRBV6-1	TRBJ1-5	TGTGCCACCCGGGACCCACCGGGCAATCAGCCCCAGCATTTT	CATRDPPGNQPQHF
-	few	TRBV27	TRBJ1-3	TGTGCCAGCAGTTTAAAGGGGTTCTCTGGAAACACCATATATTTT	CASSLKGFSGNTIYF
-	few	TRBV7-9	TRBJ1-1	TGTGCCAGCAGCTTAGGTGGAACCTCGACTGAAGCTTTCTTT	CASSLGGTSTEAFF
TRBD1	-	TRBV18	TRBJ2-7	TGTGCCAGCTCAACAGGGACAGGGGGAACCTACGAGCAGTACTTC	CASSTGTGGTYEQYF
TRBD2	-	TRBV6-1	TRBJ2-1	TGTGCCAGCAGACGACTAGCTATGGGTAATGAGCAGTTCTTC	CASRRLAMGNEQFF
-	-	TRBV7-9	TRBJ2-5	TGTGCCAGCAGGTTCGAAGAGACCCAGTACTTC	CASRFEETQYF
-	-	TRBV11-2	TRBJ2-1	TGTGCCAGCAGCCAAATAGAGAGCTCCTACAATGAGCAGTTCTTC	CASSQIESSYNEQFF
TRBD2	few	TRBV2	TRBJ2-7	TGTGCCAGCAAAACTAGCGGGGCCCACGAGCAGTACTTC	CASKTSGAHEQYF
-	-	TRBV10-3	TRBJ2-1	TGTGCCATCAGCGGGTTGGCAGGGACGGATGAGCAGTTCTTC	CAISGLAGTDEQFF
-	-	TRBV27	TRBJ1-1	TGTGCCAGCAGTTGGTCGTCGACAGACCCCACTGAAGCTTTCTTT	CASSWSSTDPTEAFF
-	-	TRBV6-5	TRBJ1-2	TGTGCCAGCAGTTACTCGATATCTAACTATGGCTACACCTTC	CASSYSISNYGYTF